The subject of this entry is one T cell receptor (beta chain). The sample is drawn from a study of early T cells in non-severe SARS-CoV-2 infection. The protocol attached unique molecular identifiers to individual cDNA molecules. TCRdb used MiXCR to reprocess the 5' RACE reads, holding one entry per CDR3 protein. The data hold 50,000 to 60,000 distinct CDR3 sequences, with around 10% observed a single time. The CDR3 contains 12 residues. The V and J ends lost 5 bases and 4 bases respectively, with 9 bases between them. This sequence was found in an adult who was a healthcare worker with PCR-confirmed SARS-CoV-2 infection or an uninfected control (not recorded which). The chain uses TRBV12-3 or TRBV12-4 and TRBJ2-7; possibly TRBD2 for D (5 bases). Sequencing used whole blood. CDR3 protein: CASSPDLYEQYF. Written as DNA, the CDR3 is TGTGCCAGCAGTCCGGACTTGTACGAGCAGTACTTC.